This T cell receptor beta chain was identified in a study of T cells in narcolepsy. Turning to the study itself: Enrolled donors included narcolepsy type 1 or type 2 patients and healthy controls. General study results and limits: Autoreactive clonotypes reportedly recurred in blood of same and different patients, not controls.

Germline assignment: CDR1 LNHDA and CDR2 SQIVND (reference sequence). The CDR3 loop spans 14 amino acids. V lost 7 bases, J lost 8 bases, and 17 bases lay in between. A word on this clone: The antigen is not known.

The method was immunoSEQ multiplex PCR; TCRdb's version includes in-frame clones alone and lacks a portion of them. The sample gives some 34,000 clones, roughly 88% of which show up once; 0.95% to 1.5% is in the top ten. The genes are TRBV19 and TRBJ1-4; perhaps TRBD1 as D (5 bases). This clonotype was obtained from a human donor with narcolepsy. Sequencing input: CD45RA- memory CD4+ T cells from PBMCs. The CDR3 nucleotides read TGTGCCAGTACCACTCCGGGGGAGCCAGAAAAACTGTTTTTT. This sequence encodes CASTTPGEPEKLFF.